Shown below are 8 T cell receptor beta chains from a single sample sequenced in a study of response to subunit inactivated influenza vaccine (dated by TCRdb to 2017 to 2018). Library prep was done by RT-PCR. The sequencer listed for this sample is Illumina HiSeq 2500. TCRdb took the public reads, trimmed them with fastp at Q25, ran MiXCR for clone calling and kept in-frame beta chains. Every distinct CDR3 protein forms one entry, paired with its most common genes and DNA. A total of more than 600,000 distinct CDR3 sequences appear in this sample, about 18% of them only once. The top ten hold around 9.9% of the sample. Sequencing used PBMCs from blood, obtained roughly 5 days after vaccination. The receptors were sampled from a man aged 45 to 65 who received an inactivated influenza vaccine. Donor details come from another sample of the same person, matched by shared clones.

This rearrangement joins TRBV20-1 to TRBJ2-7; unclear D gene. CDR3 length equals 14 residues. The germline gives CDR1 DFQATT, CDR2 SNEGSKA (reference sequence). The V end was cut by 0 bases, the J end by 2 bases, with 11 bases between. CDR3 in DNA: TGCAGTGCTAGAGAGGCTTTTGGAACCTACGAGCAGTACTTC. Protein product: CSAREAFGTYEQYF.

This clonotype was observed a few times. V usage is TRBV6-5 and J usage is TRBJ2-1; 12 positions match TRBD2. CDR3 length: 15 residues. The V gene end was trimmed by 4 bases and the J gene end by 8 bases; junction bases not matched to a gene: 6. Germline V lookup: CDR1 MNHEY, CDR2 SVGAGI. The CDR3 DNA reads as TGTGCCAGCAGTTCCCTAGCGGGAGGGCCCCATGAGCAGTTCTTC. Its protein is CASSSLAGGPHEQFF.

The V gene is TRBV9, the J gene TRBJ2-7, with 7 bases aligning to TRBD1. Per germline, CDR1 SGDLS and CDR2 YYNGEE. J gave up 3 bases and V 0 bases, and 6 bases lay outside the gene matches. The length of the CDR3 is 15 residues. CDR3 amino acids: CASSVGDSGHYEQYF. The DNA for the CDR3 is TGTGCCAGCAGCGTAGGGGACAGCGGTCACTACGAGCAGTACTTC. Variable domain in full (rest from reference TRBV9 and TRBJ2-7): DSGVTQTPKHLITATGQRVTLRCSPRSGDLSVYWYQQSLDQGLQFLIQYYNGEERAKGNILERFSAQQFPDLHSELNLSSLELGDSALYFCASSVGDSGHYEQYFGPGTRLTVT.

The table lists this clonotype with a few counts. The genes are TRBV6-1 and TRBJ2-7; 10 nucleotides agree with TRBD1. The germline V gene has CDR1 MNHNS and CDR2 SASEGT. Germline trimming cut 6 bases from V and 3 bases from J; bases unmatched to any gene: 11. The CDR3 extends over 16 amino acids. The CDR3 sequence is CASRKRDRGAIYEQYF. DNA for the CDR3: TGTGCCAGCAGAAAACGGGACAGGGGAGCGATCTACGAGCAGTACTTC.

This chain uses TRBV9 with TRBJ2-5, with D unclear. Germline CDR1 reads SGDLS; CDR2 reads YYNGEE. Between the trimmed V and J ends, which lost 0 bases and 0 bases, there was a span of 9 bases. There are 15 residues in the CDR3. As DNA, the CDR3 is TGTGCCAGCAGCGTAGGCCAGCGTGACCAAGAGACCCAGTACTTC. Translation: CASSVGQRDQETQYF.

CDR3 sequence: CASSFLPGQVQETQYF. DNA of the CDR3: TGTGCCAGCAGCTTTCTCCCGGGACAGGTCCAAGAGACCCAGTACTTC. V gene TRBV7-2 combines with J gene TRBJ2-5; 8 bases agree with TRBD1. This CDR3 spans 16 amino acids. Trimming took 3 bases from V and 1 from J; bases not matched to a gene: 7. Germline V lookup: CDR1 SGHTA, CDR2 FQGNSA. Filled out from reference TRBV7-2 and TRBJ2-5, the complete variable domain reads GAGVSQSPSNKVTEKGKDVELRCDPISGHTALYWYRQSLGQGLEFLIYFQGNSAPDKSGLPSDRFSAERTGGSVSTLTIQRTQQEDSAVYLCASSFLPGQVQETQYFGPGTRLLVL.

This clonotype has ten or more counts. The chain recombines TRBV3-1 with TRBJ1-3; D not certain. CDR3 size: 13 residues. Germline V lookup: CDR1 LGHDT, CDR2 YNNKEL (reference sequence). V dropped 1 base and J dropped 5 bases, with 6 bases sitting between them. The DNA for the CDR3 is TGTGCCAGCAGCCAAGGAAAACGAAACACCATATATTTT. This codes for CASSQGKRNTIYF.

The V gene is TRBV6-6, the J gene TRBJ2-2; D is uncertain. This CDR3 comprises 12 residues. Germline CDR1 reads MNHNY; CDR2 reads SVGAGI (reference sequence). Trimming removed 8 bases at V and 4 bases at J, with 8 bases between. For the CDR3, the DNA is TGTGCCAGCGATTCTCGCACCGGGGAGCTGTTTTTT. This codes for CASDSRTGELFF.